Listed here are 32 T cell receptor beta chains from one sample, sequenced in a study of blood T cell repertoires in COVID-19. Sequencing was performed with immunoSEQ multiplex PCR; in TCRdb, only in-frame clones are kept and a portion is missing. This sample has about 140,000 clones, with approximately 85% found just once. Material for sequencing was peripheral blood. These receptor sequences come from a man between 65 and 85 years old with acute or convalescent COVID-19.

This clone was seen a few times. V and J are TRBV5-1 and TRBJ2-7; a weak D match, TRBD1 (6 bases). In germline, CDR1 is SGHRS, CDR2 YFSETQ. Trimming pared 5 bases from V and 2 bases from J, leaving 14 bases between. The CDR3 contains 14 residues. The CDR3 coding sequence is TGCGCCAGCAGGGGGGCAGTAACTACCTACGAGCAGTACTTC. This gives the protein CASRGAVTTYEQYF. The complete variable domain, with remaining parts taken from reference TRBV5-1 and TRBJ2-7, reads KAGVTQTPRYLIKTRGQQVTLSCSPISGHRSVSWYQQTPGQGLQFLFEYFSETQRNKGNFPGRFSGRQFSNSRSEMNVSTLELGDSALYLCASRGAVTTYEQYFGPGTRLTVT.

The genes are TRBV7-9 and TRBJ1-6; 8 bases line up with TRBD1. The CDR3 is 14 residues long. V shed 1 base, J shed 7 bases, and the junction held 0 bases outside the gene matches. In germline, CDR1 is SEHNR, CDR2 FQNEAQ (reference sequence). CDR3 protein: CASSLGTGNSPLHF. In DNA, the CDR3 is TGTGCCAGCAGCTTAGGGACAGGGAATTCACCCCTCCACTTT.

The chain couples TRBV18 to TRBJ1-6; D possibly corresponds to TRBD1 (5 bases). The V end was cut by 3 bases, the J end by 11 bases, with 17 bases between. This CDR3 is built from 15 residues. Germline lookup yields CDR1 KGHSH and CDR2 LQKENI. This CDR3 is CASSPTEWQGAPLHF. The CDR3 coding sequence is TGTGCCAGCTCACCGACGGAGTGGCAGGGCGCACCCCTCCACTTT.

This CDR3 is CASSPWRAGKYNEQFF. The CDR3 region has the DNA TGTGCCAGCAGCCCGTGGAGAGCGGGAAAATACAATGAGCAGTTCTTC. The J gene is TRBJ2-1, the V gene TRBV7-9; TRBD2 agrees at 7 bases. V shed 5 bases and J 4 bases; nucleotides not matched to a gene: 11. Germline CDR1 and CDR2: SEHNR and FQNEAQ (reference sequence). The CDR3 runs to 16 residues.

There are a few counts of this clone. The J gene is TRBJ1-6, the V gene TRBV7-2; weak D call: TRBD1 (5 bases). V was pared by 3 bases and J by 5 bases, with 11 bases between. This CDR3 is built from 15 residues. CDR1 and CDR2 from the germline V gene are SGHTA and FQGNSA. In DNA, the CDR3 is TGTGCCAGCAGCTTGACAGATTTTAATAATTCACCCCTCCACTTT. The encoded protein is CASSLTDFNNSPLHF.

The gene calls are TRBV6-5 and TRBJ2-5; 9 bases line up with TRBD1. The junction had 4 bases not matched to a gene; V was cut back by 7 bases and J by 1 base. There are 14 residues in the CDR3. The germline CDR1 and CDR2 sequences are MNHEY and SVGAGI. CDR3 sequence: CASNRQGVQETQYF. CDR3 in DNA: TGTGCCAGCAACCGACAGGGGGTCCAAGAGACCCAGTACTTC.

The gene calls are TRBV11-1 and TRBJ2-3; D perhaps matches TRBD1 (5 bases). Germline V gives CDR1 SGHAT, CDR2 FQDESV (reference sequence). This CDR3 contains 14 residues. Trimming took 1 base from V and 4 from J, leaving 9 bases between them. In DNA form, the CDR3 reads TGTGCCAGCAGCTTAGGGCAGGGCCCAGATACGCAGTATTTT. This gives the protein CASSLGQGPDTQYF.

Turning to this clone: This sample includes further DNA sequences coding for the same CDR3. This chain uses TRBV18 with TRBJ1-5; 7 nucleotides agree with TRBD1. Trimming at V came to 2 bases and at J to 2 bases, leaving 0 bases not matched to a gene. This CDR3 has 14 residues. Per the germline V gene, CDR1 is KGHSH and CDR2 is LQKENI. CDR3 sequence reads: CASSPGTGNQPQHF. The CDR3, as DNA: TGTGCCAGCTCACCAGGGACAGGCAATCAGCCCCAGCATTTT.

This clone was detected only once. The chain uses TRBV4-1 and TRBJ2-1, with 9 bases fitting TRBD1. The CDR3 extends over 15 amino acids. Trimming at V came to 8 bases and at J to 4 bases, leaving 9 bases not matched to a gene. Per germline, CDR1 MGHRA and CDR2 YSYEKL. CDR3 amino acids: CASCRGQGYYNEQFF. The CDR3 DNA reads as TGCGCCAGCTGCCGGGGACAGGGATATTACAATGAGCAGTTCTTC.

The chain joins TRBV4-2 to TRBJ2-3; 11 nucleotides line up with TRBD2. This CDR3 region has 18 residues. V gave up 0 bases and J gave up 6 bases; unmatched junction bases: 11. The germline V gene has CDR1 LGHNA and CDR2 YNFKEQ. The CDR3 nucleotides read TGTGCCAGCAGCCAAGAGGGGTCACTAGCGGGGGATTTGGATACGCAGTATTTT. Amino acids: CASSQEGSLAGDLDTQYF.

This sequence joins TRBV28 and TRBJ1-2; a weak D match, TRBD1 (5 bases). The CDR3 totals 13 residues. Trimming removed 2 bases from V and 8 bases from J, with 12 bases in between. Germline CDR1 reads MDHEN; CDR2 reads SYDVKM. CDR3 residues: CASSLARGRGYTF. CDR3 in DNA: TGTGCCAGCAGTTTAGCGCGGGGCAGGGGCTACACCTTC.

J is TRBJ1-1 and V is TRBV28; maybe TRBD1 (5 bases). V lost 6 bases to trimming and J lost 5 bases, with 16 bases between them. Germline V CDR1 and CDR2: MDHEN, SYDVKM. This CDR3 is built from 14 residues. DNA of the CDR3: TGTGCCAGCAGGAGGCGAAACAGGAAAACTGAAGCTTTCTTT. This translates into CASRRRNRKTEAFF.

The CDR3 DNA reads TGTGCCAGCAGCTTAACGGACACCGGGGAGCTGTTTTTT. Its translation is CASSLTDTGELFF. The rearrangement uses TRBV11-2 and TRBJ2-2, with D unresolved. Trimming cost V 2 bases and J 3 bases, with 4 bases left between them. Germline values: CDR1 SGHAT, CDR2 FQNNGV. This CDR3 region has 13 residues. Using reference TRBV11-2 and TRBJ2-2 for the parts outside the CDR3, the full variable domain is EAGVAQSPRYKIIEKRQSVAFWCNPISGHATLYWYQQILGQGPKLLIQFQNNGVVDDSQLPKDRFSAERLKGVDSTLKIQPAKLEDSAVYLCASSLTDTGELFFGEGSRLTVL.

The V call is TRBV28, the J call TRBJ2-1, with 9 bases identical to TRBD2. The trim removed 7 bases at V and 4 bases at J, leaving 8 bases unmatched. The CDR3 totals 15 residues. The V gene's germline CDR1 is MDHEN and CDR2 SYDVKM. CDR3 sequence (DNA): TGTGCCAGCAAAGGAGCGGGAGGCCTTTACAATGAGCAGTTCTTC. Its protein product is CASKGAGGLYNEQFF. Looking up the rest from reference TRBV28 and TRBJ2-1 gives the full variable domain: DVKVTQSSRYLVKRTGEKVFLECVQDMDHENMFWYRQDPGLGLRLIYFSYDVKMKEKGDIPEGYSVSREKKERFSLILESASTNQTSMYLCASKGAGGLYNEQFFGPGTRLTVL.

V and J are TRBV3-1 (or the pseudogene TRBV3-2) and TRBJ2-7, with TRBD1 matching over 7 bases. The J segment lost 6 bases and the V segment lost 1 base, leaving 3 bases of the junction unmatched. This CDR3 has 13 amino acids. Germline loops: CDR1 LGHDT, CDR2 YNNKEL (reference sequence). CDR3 region: CASSQGQGAEQYF. CDR3 in DNA: TGTGCCAGCAGCCAAGGACAGGGTGCCGAGCAGTACTTC.

This clone was found a few times. The CDR3 nucleotides read TGTGCCTGGAGTGTAGAGGCTAACTATGGCTACACCTTC. Translation: CAWSVEANYGYTF. The V gene is TRBV30, the J gene TRBJ1-2, with no clear D. Looked up from germline, CDR1 is GTSNPN and CDR2 is SVGIG (reference sequence). Trimming pared 0 bases from V and 0 bases from J, leaving 5 bases between. This CDR3 has 13 residues.

The chain employs TRBV20-1 and TRBJ2-5; D is unclear. V was trimmed by 5 bases and J by 5 bases, leaving 9 bases between them. CDR1 and CDR2 from the germline V gene are DFQATT and SNEGSKA (reference sequence). The CDR3 sequence is 11 residues long. The DNA of the CDR3 is TGCAGTGCTCCACTCGGGGAGACCCAGTACTTC. Its translation: CSAPLGETQYF.

The rearrangement uses TRBV5-8 and TRBJ2-1, with TRBD2 matching 10 bases. Germline V lookup: CDR1 SGHTS, CDR2 YDEGEE. Trimming at V came to 0 bases and at J to 0 bases, leaving 6 bases not matched to a gene. CDR3 length: 18 amino acids. The chain's CDR3 is CASSLESGRAHSYNEQFF. In DNA, the CDR3 is TGTGCCAGCAGCTTGGAAAGCGGGAGGGCCCACTCCTACAATGAGCAGTTCTTC.

V and J are TRBV28 and TRBJ1-5, with 7 bases identical to TRBD1. The CDR3 is made up of 20 amino acids. In germline, CDR1 is MDHEN, CDR2 SYDVKM. After removal of 5 bases from V and 1 base from J, the junction contained 20 bases not matched to a gene. The CDR3 reads CASSPTGQIRGKGSNQPQHF. CDR3 sequence (DNA): TGTGCCAGCAGTCCCACGGGACAGATAAGGGGCAAAGGGAGCAATCAGCCCCAGCATTTT.

This clone was seen a few times. The gene calls are TRBV19 and TRBJ1-2, with TRBD1 matching over 7 bases. The CDR3 runs 16 residues. From germline, CDR1 is LNHDA and CDR2 SQIVND (reference sequence). V lost 6 bases, J lost 1 base, and 11 bases stayed unmatched. CDR3 nucleotide sequence: TGTGCCAGTAGGGATACAGGGGCCGTGGGTAACTATGGCTACACCTTC. Translated, it gives CASRDTGAVGNYGYTF.

CDR3 nucleotide sequence: TGTGCCACCTCAATAGGGGCGAACACTGAAGCTTTCTTT. It translates to CATSIGANTEAFF. The V call is TRBV24-1, the J call TRBJ1-1, with D perhaps matching TRBD1 (5 bases). Trimming removed 9 bases from V and 1 base from J, with 11 bases in between. CDR3 size: 13 residues. Per germline, CDR1 KGHDR and CDR2 SFDVKD.

This chain uses TRBV4-2 with TRBJ2-7, with 11 positions matching TRBD2. Germline values: CDR1 LGHNA, CDR2 YNFKEQ. The CDR3 is made up of 16 amino acids. V dropped 3 bases and J dropped 2; count of bases not matched to a gene: 6. The CDR3 DNA sequence: TGTGCCAGCAGCCATCCCGGGACTAGCGGAACCTACGAGCAGTACTTC. It translates to CASSHPGTSGTYEQYF.

J is TRBJ2-2 and V is TRBV6-2 or TRBV6-3, with 12 bases aligning to TRBD2. Unmatched junction bases numbered 3, after V lost 2 bases and J lost 5 bases. This CDR3 is 16 amino acids long. Looked up from germline, CDR1 is MNHEY and CDR2 is SVGEGT. CDR3 sequence (DNA): TGTGCCAGCAGTTACCCAGGACTAGCGGGGACCGGGGAGCTGTTTTTT. Translated: CASSYPGLAGTGELFF.

This chain joins TRBV6-5 and TRBJ2-5; the D gene is possibly TRBD2 (7 bases). The germline gives CDR1 MNHEY, CDR2 SVGAGI. Deletions cut 2 bases from V and 1 base from J, with 11 bases between. This CDR3 region has 15 residues. The CDR3 protein is CASSYGAGAQETQYF. The CDR3 DNA reads as TGTGCCAGCAGTTACGGGGCGGGGGCCCAAGAGACCCAGTACTTC.

The rearrangement joins TRBV6-5 to TRBJ2-2, with a tentative D call TRBD2 (6 bases). There are 15 residues in the CDR3. Trimming cost V 0 bases and J 7 bases, with 12 bases left between them. Germline V gene lookup returns CDR1 MNHEY and CDR2 SVGAGI. CDR3 region: CASSYSVGEVGELFF. The CDR3 DNA reads TGTGCCAGCAGTTACTCTGTGGGGGAGGTCGGGGAGCTGTTTTTT.

This clone was observed a few times. V gene TRBV21-1 combines with J gene TRBJ1-5. TRBV21-1 is termed a pseudogene. The CDR3 sequence is 15 residues long. The CDR3, as DNA: TGTGCCAGCAGCAAAGGGCAGGGGAGGGTTCAGCCCCAGCATTTT. Its protein is CASSKGQGRVQPQHF.

The V call is TRBV28, the J call TRBJ2-3; 8 nucleotides match TRBD1. CDR3 size: 15 residues. V was pared by 3 bases and J by 0 bases, with 2 bases of the junction left unmatched. Germline assignment: CDR1 MDHEN and CDR2 SYDVKM. The CDR3 region has the DNA TGTGCCAGCAGTTTTGGGGACAGGAGCACAGATACGCAGTATTTT. Its translation: CASSFGDRSTDTQYF.

This clone was seen more than once but under ten times. The J gene is TRBJ1-2, the V gene TRBV9; D might be TRBD1 (6 bases). The length of the CDR3 is 13 residues. CDR1 and CDR2 from the germline V gene are SGDLS and YYNGEE. V dropped 4 bases and J dropped 6 bases, with 13 bases sitting between them. CDR3 protein: CASSLLTGNGYTF. CDR3 DNA: TGTGCCAGCAGCCTACTAACAGGGAATGGCTACACCTTC.

The CDR3 region is CASTPPTSGAPYNEQFF. The CDR3 DNA sequence: TGTGCCAGCACCCCTCCAACTAGCGGGGCCCCGTACAATGAGCAGTTCTTC. The chain is built from TRBV11-2 and TRBJ2-1; 10 positions match TRBD2. With 7 bases clipped from V and 4 bases from J, the junction kept 13 bases outside the gene matches. Germline V gene lookup returns CDR1 SGHAT and CDR2 FQNNGV. The CDR3 runs 17 residues.

On this clone itself: Other DNA sequences in the same sample also yield this CDR3. The chain is built from TRBV5-1 and TRBJ2-6, with 8 bases that match TRBD2. The junction had 0 bases not matched to a gene; V was cut back by 5 bases and J by 2 bases. This CDR3 contains 14 residues. Germline V gene data show CDR1 as SGHRS and CDR2 as YFSETQ. In DNA, the CDR3 is TGCGCCAGCAGTAGCGGGGCTGGGGCCAACGTCCTGACTTTC. It translates to CASSSGAGANVLTF.

The rearrangement links TRBV18 to TRBJ2-1; the D is unclear. Germline V CDR1 and CDR2: KGHSH, LQKENI. V dropped 0 bases and J dropped 0 bases, with 3 bases sitting between them. The CDR3 covers 14 residues. The CDR3 is CASSPPSSYNEQFF. The CDR3 bases are TGTGCCAGCTCACCACCGAGCTCCTACAATGAGCAGTTCTTC.

This clone was detected ten times or more. The CDR3 region is CASSIWGTEKLFF. The DNA for the CDR3 is TGTGCCAGTAGTATCTGGGGCACGGAAAAACTGTTTTTT. The chain uses TRBV19 and TRBJ1-4, with D possibly TRBD1 on 5 matching bases. V was shortened by 3 bases and J by 8 bases, with 10 bases between the two germline ends. The germline V gene encodes CDR1 LNHDA and CDR2 SQIVND (reference sequence). This CDR3 spans 13 amino acids.